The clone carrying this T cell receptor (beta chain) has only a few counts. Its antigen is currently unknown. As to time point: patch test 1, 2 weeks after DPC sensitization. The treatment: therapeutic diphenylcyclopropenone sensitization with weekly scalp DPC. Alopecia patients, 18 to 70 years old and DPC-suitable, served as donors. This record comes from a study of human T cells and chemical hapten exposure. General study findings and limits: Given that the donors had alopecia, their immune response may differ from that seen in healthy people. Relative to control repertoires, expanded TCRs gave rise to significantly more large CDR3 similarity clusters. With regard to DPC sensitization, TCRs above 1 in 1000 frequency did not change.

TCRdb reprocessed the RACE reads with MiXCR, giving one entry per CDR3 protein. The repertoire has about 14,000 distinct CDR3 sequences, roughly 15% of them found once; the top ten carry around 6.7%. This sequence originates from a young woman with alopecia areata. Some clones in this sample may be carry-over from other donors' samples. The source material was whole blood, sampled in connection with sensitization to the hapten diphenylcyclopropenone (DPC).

DNA for the CDR3: TGCAGTGCTAGAGAGATGACAGGGGGAAGCACTGAAGCTTTCTTT. Translated, it gives CSAREMTGGSTEAFF. The chain has TRBV20-1 and TRBJ1-1, with 9 bases lining up with TRBD1. This CDR3 region has 15 residues. V was clipped by 0 bases and J by 4 bases; unmatched bases: 6. CDR1 and CDR2 (germline): DFQATT, SNEGSKA (reference sequence).